This T cell receptor (beta chain) was captured in a study of human T cells and chemical hapten exposure. Study at large: Patch tests put 0.01% DPC on the upper back, and the results were checked at 6 days. There were per-sample TCR yield variations, arising mainly from small pooled library volume differences. Findings and limits, study-wide: Sensitizing with DPC caused no change in TCRs above 1 in 1000 frequency. Expanded TCRs formed significantly more large CDR3 similarity clusters than controls.

As for this clonotype: Its specificity is not known.

This CDR3 has 14 residues. The V gene lost 0 bases and the J gene lost 6 bases, with 12 bases spanning the gap. Looked up from germline, CDR1 is MNHEY and CDR2 is SMNVEV (reference sequence). TCRdb itself ran the RACE reads through MiXCR, one entry per CDR3 protein. The repertoire includes 150,000 to 200,000 distinct CDR3 sequences, around 15% of them detected once, and 1.5% to 2% sits in the top ten. The time point was: patch test 1, 2 weeks after DPC sensitization. Treatment of the sample: therapeutic diphenylcyclopropenone sensitization with weekly scalp DPC. The source of this sequence is a woman aged 25 to 39 with alopecia areata. Some clones in this sample may be carry-over from other donors' samples. The rearrangement joins TRBV27 to TRBJ2-7, with D unclear. The input for sequencing was whole blood, taken in connection with sensitization to the hapten diphenylcyclopropenone (DPC). The CDR3 is CASSLSVGRAEQYF. Here the CDR3 DNA reads TGTGCCAGCAGTTTATCGGTTGGTCGGGCCGAGCAGTACTTC.